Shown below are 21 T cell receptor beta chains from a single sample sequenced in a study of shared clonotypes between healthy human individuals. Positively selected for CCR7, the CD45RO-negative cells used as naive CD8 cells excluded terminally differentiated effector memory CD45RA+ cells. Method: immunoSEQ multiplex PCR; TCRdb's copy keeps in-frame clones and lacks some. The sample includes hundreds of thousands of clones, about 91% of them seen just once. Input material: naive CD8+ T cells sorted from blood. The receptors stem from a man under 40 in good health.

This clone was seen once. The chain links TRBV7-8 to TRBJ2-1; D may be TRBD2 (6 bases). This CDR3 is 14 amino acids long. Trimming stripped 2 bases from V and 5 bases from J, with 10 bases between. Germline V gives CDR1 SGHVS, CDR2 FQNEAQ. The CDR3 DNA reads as TGTGCCAGCAGCTTACTAGCGCTTGACAATGAGCAGTTCTTC. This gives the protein CASSLLALDNEQFF.

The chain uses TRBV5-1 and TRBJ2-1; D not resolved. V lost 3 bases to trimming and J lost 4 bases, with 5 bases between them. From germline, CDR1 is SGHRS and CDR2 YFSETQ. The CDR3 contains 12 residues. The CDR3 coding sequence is TGCGCCAGCAGCTCCCGATACAATGAGCAGTTCTTC. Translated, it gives CASSSRYNEQFF.

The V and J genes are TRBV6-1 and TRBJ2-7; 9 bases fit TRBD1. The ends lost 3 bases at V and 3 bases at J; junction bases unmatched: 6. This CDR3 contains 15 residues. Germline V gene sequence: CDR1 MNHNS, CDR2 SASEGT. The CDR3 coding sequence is TGTGCCAGCAGTGATGGGACAGGGATCTTCTACGAGCAGTACTTC. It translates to CASSDGTGIFYEQYF.

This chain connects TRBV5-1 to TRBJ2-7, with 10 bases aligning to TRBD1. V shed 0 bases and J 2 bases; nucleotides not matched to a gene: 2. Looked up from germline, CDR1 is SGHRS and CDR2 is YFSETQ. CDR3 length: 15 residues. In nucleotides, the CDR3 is TGCGCCAGCAGCTTGGGACAGGGGGCAGCCTACGAGCAGTACTTC. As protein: CASSLGQGAAYEQYF.

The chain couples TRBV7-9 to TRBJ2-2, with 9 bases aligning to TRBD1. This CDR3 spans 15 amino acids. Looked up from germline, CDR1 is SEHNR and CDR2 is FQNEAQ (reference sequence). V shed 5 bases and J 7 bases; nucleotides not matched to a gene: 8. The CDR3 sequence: CASSPDRGSVGELFF. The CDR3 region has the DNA TGTGCCAGCAGCCCGGACAGGGGATCCGTCGGGGAGCTGTTTTTT.

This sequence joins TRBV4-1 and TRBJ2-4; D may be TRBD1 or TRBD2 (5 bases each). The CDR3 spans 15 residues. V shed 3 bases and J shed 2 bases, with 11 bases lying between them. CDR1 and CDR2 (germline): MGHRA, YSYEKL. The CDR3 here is CASSHAGAPKNIQYF. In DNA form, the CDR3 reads TGCGCCAGCAGCCATGCCGGGGCACCCAAAAACATTCAGTACTTC.

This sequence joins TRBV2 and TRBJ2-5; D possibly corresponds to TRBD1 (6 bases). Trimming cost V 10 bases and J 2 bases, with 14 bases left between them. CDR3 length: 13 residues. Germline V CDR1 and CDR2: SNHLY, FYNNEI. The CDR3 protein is CATPSGQQETQYF. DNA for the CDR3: TGTGCCACCCCGTCGGGACAACAAGAGACCCAGTACTTC.

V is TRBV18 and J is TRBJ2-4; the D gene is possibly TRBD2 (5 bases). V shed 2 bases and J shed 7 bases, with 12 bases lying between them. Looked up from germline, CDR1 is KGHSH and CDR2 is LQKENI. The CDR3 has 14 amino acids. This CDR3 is CASSPMGGGNIQYF. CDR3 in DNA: TGTGCCAGCTCACCAATGGGTGGCGGGAACATTCAGTACTTC.

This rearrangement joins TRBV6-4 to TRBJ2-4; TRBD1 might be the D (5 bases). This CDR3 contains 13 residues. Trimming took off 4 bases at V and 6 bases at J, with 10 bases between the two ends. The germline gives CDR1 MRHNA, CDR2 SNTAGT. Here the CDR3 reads CASSAGQGNIQYF. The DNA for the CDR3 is TGTGCCAGCAGTGCTGGGCAGGGAAACATTCAGTACTTC.

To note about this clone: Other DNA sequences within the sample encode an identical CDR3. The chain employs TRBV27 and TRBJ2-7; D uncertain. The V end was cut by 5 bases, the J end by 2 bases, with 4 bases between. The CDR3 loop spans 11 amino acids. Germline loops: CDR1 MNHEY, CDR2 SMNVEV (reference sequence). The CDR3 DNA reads TGTGCCAGCAGTATTCCCTACGAGCAGTACTTC. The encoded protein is CASSIPYEQYF.

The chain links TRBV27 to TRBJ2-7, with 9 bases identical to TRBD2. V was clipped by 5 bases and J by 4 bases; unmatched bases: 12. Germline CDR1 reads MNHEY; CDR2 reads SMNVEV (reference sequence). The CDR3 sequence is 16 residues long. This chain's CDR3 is CASSPRLAALLYEQYF. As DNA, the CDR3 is TGTGCCAGCAGTCCCAGACTAGCGGCCTTGTTATACGAGCAGTACTTC.

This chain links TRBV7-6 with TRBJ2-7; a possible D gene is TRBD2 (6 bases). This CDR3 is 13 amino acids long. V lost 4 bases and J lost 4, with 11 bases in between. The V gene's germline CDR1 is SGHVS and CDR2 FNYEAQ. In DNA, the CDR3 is TGTGCCAGCAGCTCGGGACTTGGTTACGAGCAGTACTTC. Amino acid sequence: CASSSGLGYEQYF.

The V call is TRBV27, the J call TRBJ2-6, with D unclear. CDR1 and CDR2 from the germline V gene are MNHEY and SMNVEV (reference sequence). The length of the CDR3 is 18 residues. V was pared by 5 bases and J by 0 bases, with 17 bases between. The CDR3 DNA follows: TGTGCCAGCAGTACCACAGTAACTACCTACTCTGGGGCCAACGTCCTGACTTTC. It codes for CASSTTVTTYSGANVLTF.

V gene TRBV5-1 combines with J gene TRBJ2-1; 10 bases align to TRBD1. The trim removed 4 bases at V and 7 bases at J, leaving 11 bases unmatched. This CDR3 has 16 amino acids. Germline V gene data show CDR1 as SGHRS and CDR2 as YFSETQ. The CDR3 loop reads CASSIRQGALLNEQFF. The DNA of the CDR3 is TGCGCCAGCAGCATCCGACAGGGGGCCCTTTTAAATGAGCAGTTCTTC.

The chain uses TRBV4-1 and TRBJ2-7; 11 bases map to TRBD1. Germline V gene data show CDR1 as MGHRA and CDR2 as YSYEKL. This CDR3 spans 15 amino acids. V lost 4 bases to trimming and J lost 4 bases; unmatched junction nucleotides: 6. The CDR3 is CASSPGGTGGYEQYF. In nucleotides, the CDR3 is TGCGCCAGCAGCCCTGGTGGGACAGGGGGATACGAGCAGTACTTC.

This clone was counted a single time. The CDR3 here is CASRTGTGATGELFF. The CDR3 coding sequence is TGTGCCAGTAGGACGGGGACAGGGGCCACCGGGGAGCTGTTTTTT. V is TRBV19 and J is TRBJ2-2; 10 bases fit TRBD1. With V trimmed by 6 bases and J by 4 bases, 5 bases remained unmatched. CDR1 is LNHDA and CDR2 is SQIVND in the germline V gene (reference sequence). The CDR3 has 15 amino acids.

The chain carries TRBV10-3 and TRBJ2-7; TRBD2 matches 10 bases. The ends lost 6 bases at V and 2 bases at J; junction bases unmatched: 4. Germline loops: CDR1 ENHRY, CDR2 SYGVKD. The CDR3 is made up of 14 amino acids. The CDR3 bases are TGTGCCATCAGGAGGACTAGCGGCCCCTACGAGCAGTACTTC. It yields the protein CAIRRTSGPYEQYF.

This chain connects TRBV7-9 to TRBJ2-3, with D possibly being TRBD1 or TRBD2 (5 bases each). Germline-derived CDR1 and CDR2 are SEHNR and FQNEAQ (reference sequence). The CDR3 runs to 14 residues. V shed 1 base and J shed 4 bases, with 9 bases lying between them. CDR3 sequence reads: CASSLVLGADTQYF. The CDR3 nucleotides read TGTGCCAGCAGCTTAGTTCTGGGGGCAGATACGCAGTATTTT.

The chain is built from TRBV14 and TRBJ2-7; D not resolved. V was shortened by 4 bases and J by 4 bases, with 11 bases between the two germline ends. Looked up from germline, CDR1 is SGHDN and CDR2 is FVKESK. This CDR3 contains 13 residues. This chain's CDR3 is CASSLGQPYEQYF. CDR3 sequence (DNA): TGTGCCAGCAGCCTTGGTCAGCCTTACGAGCAGTACTTC.

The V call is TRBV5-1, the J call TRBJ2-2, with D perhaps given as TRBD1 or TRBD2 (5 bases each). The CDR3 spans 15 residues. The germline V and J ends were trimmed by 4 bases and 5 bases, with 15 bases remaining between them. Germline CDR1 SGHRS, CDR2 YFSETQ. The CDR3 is CASSLTDYSTGELFF. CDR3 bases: TGCGCCAGCAGCCTGACAGACTATTCAACCGGGGAGCTGTTTTTT.

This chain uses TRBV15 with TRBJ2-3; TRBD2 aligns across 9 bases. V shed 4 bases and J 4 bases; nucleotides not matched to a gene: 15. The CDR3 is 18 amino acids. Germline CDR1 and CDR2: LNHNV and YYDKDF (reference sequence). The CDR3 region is CATSKTGLAELYADTQYF. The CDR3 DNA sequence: TGTGCCACCAGCAAGACGGGACTAGCTGAATTGTACGCAGATACGCAGTATTTT.